A single sample gave rise to the 18 T cell receptor beta chains below, sequenced in a study of beta chain features in type 1 diabetes. Expressed TCRB transcripts were sequenced because the entire RNA isolate underwent reverse transcription. Using immunoSEQ multiplex PCR, the repertoire was profiled, and TCRdb retains in-frame clones only, with some absent. The sample has 250,000 or so clones; 25% to 35% are singletons. The sequenced sample was central memory CD4+ T cells from blood. These receptors came from a man aged 25-45 years in good health.

This clone was seen a handful of times. The CDR3 DNA sequence: TGTGCCAGCAGCTTGGGGGGGCGAAGGGCCGGGGAGCTGTTTTTT. Translating it yields CASSLGGRRAGELFF. The chain links TRBV5-4 to TRBJ2-2; possibly TRBD1 for D (6 bases). The germline V and J ends were trimmed by 0 bases and 6 bases, with 12 bases remaining between them. The length of the CDR3 is 15 residues. The germline gives CDR1 SGHNT, CDR2 YYREEE (reference sequence).

Comment on this clone: A junction end diverges from the germline sequence, so it may reflect a read error. The rearrangement joins TRBV7-2 to TRBJ1-2; D call uncertain. The CDR3 covers 13 residues. The germline gives CDR1 SGHTA, CDR2 FQGNSA. CDR3 amino acids: CASSREVNYGYTF. Written as DNA, the CDR3 is TGCGCCAGCAGCCGCGAAGTCAACTATGGCTACACCTTC.

This chain joins TRBV29-1 and TRBJ2-7; the D is unclear. The germline V and J ends were trimmed by 3 bases and 7 bases, with 13 bases remaining between them. Germline V gene data show CDR1 as SQVTM and CDR2 as ANQGSEA. The CDR3 loop spans 12 amino acids. CDR3 bases: TGCAGCGTTGACCAGTCCGGTGAAGAGCAGTACTTC. Residues: CSVDQSGEEQYF.

The chain has TRBV7-2 and TRBJ2-1, with a weak D call TRBD2 (7 bases). Germline assignment: CDR1 SGHTA and CDR2 FQGNSA. V was pared by 6 bases and J by 3 bases, with 12 bases between. This CDR3 region has 14 residues. CDR3 residues: CASSRGEGYNEQFF. CDR3 DNA sequence: TGTGCCAGCAGTAGGGGGGAGGGCTACAATGAGCAGTTCTTC. Together with reference TRBV7-2 and TRBJ2-1, the CDR3 gives the full variable domain: GAGVSQSPSNKVTEKGKDVELRCDPISGHTALYWYRQSLGQGLEFLIYFQGNSAPDKSGLPSDRFSAERTGGSVSTLTIQRTQQEDSAVYLCASSRGEGYNEQFFGPGTRLTVL.

The V gene is TRBV30, the J gene TRBJ1-1, with 9 bases fitting TRBD1. The CDR3 has 17 amino acids. CDR1 and CDR2 from the germline V gene are GTSNPN and SVGIG (reference sequence). The J segment lost 0 bases and the V segment lost 3 bases, leaving 11 bases of the junction unmatched. The CDR3: CAWRKLGTGWMNTEAFF. DNA for the CDR3: TGTGCCTGGAGAAAATTGGGGACAGGGTGGATGAACACTGAAGCTTTCTTT. The whole variable domain, remainder taken from reference TRBV30 and TRBJ1-1, is SQTIHQWPATLVQPVGSPLSLECTVEGTSNPNLYWYRQAAGRGLQLLFYSVGIGQISSEVPQNLSASRPQDRQFILSSKKLLLSDSGFYLCAWRKLGTGWMNTEAFFGQGTRLTVV.

The chain uses TRBV4-3 and TRBJ2-5; TRBD2 might be the D (6 bases). The CDR3 runs 14 residues. Germline V gene data show CDR1 as LGHNA and CDR2 as YSLEER. The V and J ends lost 0 bases and 5 bases respectively, with 10 bases between them. The CDR3 protein is CASSQDHRGETQYF. The DNA for the CDR3 is TGCGCCAGCAGCCAAGATCACCGGGGGGAGACCCAGTACTTC.

J is TRBJ2-7 and V is TRBV4-3; D unresolved. Trimming cost V 0 bases and J 2 bases, with 8 bases left between them. There are 14 residues in the CDR3. Germline CDR1 LGHNA, CDR2 YSLEER. CDR3 region: CASSQDSGPYEQYF. CDR3 DNA sequence: TGCGCCAGCAGCCAAGACTCCGGGCCCTACGAGCAGTACTTC.

This chain joins TRBV19 and TRBJ2-6; 8 bases are a match to TRBD1. The CDR3 has 16 residues. Germline loops: CDR1 LNHDA, CDR2 SQIVND (reference sequence). The junction had 6 bases not matched to a gene; V was cut back by 6 bases and J by 2 bases. The CDR3 DNA reads TGTGCCAGTAGCCGACAGGGGAACGCTGGGGCCAACGTCCTGACTTTC. Amino acid sequence: CASSRQGNAGANVLTF.

The rearrangement links TRBV7-2 to TRBJ2-3; D remains ambiguous. Germline values: CDR1 SGHTA, CDR2 FQGNSA. The CDR3 totals 12 residues. V was cut by 5 bases and J by 3 bases, with 6 bases left in between. In DNA, the CDR3 is TGTGCCAGCAGCCCGAGGACAGATACGCAGTATTTT. This sequence encodes CASSPRTDTQYF.

The chain employs TRBV5-8 and TRBJ2-5; 14 nucleotides agree with TRBD2. This CDR3 comprises 15 residues. The trim removed 5 bases at V and 4 bases at J, leaving 4 bases unmatched. Germline loops: CDR1 SGHTS, CDR2 YDEGEE. For the CDR3, the DNA is TGTGCCAGCAGGACGGGACTAGCGGGGGCAGAGACCCAGTACTTC. Protein sequence: CASRTGLAGAETQYF.

The gene calls are TRBV11-3 and TRBJ2-1; tentative D call: TRBD2 (5 bases). Trimming pared 1 base from V and 0 bases from J, leaving 10 bases between. From germline, CDR1 is SGHNT and CDR2 YENEEA. This CDR3 has 16 residues. The CDR3 nucleotides are TGTGCCAGCAGCTTAGGCGGGCTTAGCTCCTACAATGAGCAGTTCTTC. It encodes CASSLGGLSSYNEQFF.

The table lists this clone with a few counts. This sequence joins TRBV5-4 and TRBJ2-6, with TRBD2 identical over 7 bases. The germline V gene has CDR1 SGHNT and CDR2 YYREEE (reference sequence). After removal of 3 bases from V and 2 bases from J, the junction contained 5 bases not matched to a gene. CDR3 length equals 16 residues. CDR3 nucleotide sequence: TGTGCCAGCAGCTCCCCCGGGGGGACTGGGGCCAACGTCCTGACTTTC. Amino acid sequence: CASSSPGGTGANVLTF.

The chain couples TRBV2 to TRBJ2-3; no reliable D call. This CDR3 comprises 13 residues. Germline V gene data show CDR1 as SNHLY and CDR2 as FYNNEI. The V and J ends lost 5 bases and 2 bases respectively, with 8 bases between them. The CDR3 sequence is CASSSHHTDTQYF. The CDR3 DNA follows: TGTGCCAGCAGTTCACACCACACAGATACGCAGTATTTT.

The rearrangement uses TRBV5-1 and TRBJ2-2; possibly TRBD2 for D (6 bases). This CDR3 spans 17 amino acids. CDR1 SGHRS and CDR2 YFSETQ come from the germline V gene. V was shortened by 3 bases and J by 6 bases, with 21 bases between the two germline ends. The CDR3 nucleotides are TGCGCCAGCAGCTCACTATCTAGGAATCGCGGGGCCGGGGAGCTGTTTTTT. Its protein product is CASSSLSRNRGAGELFF.

In this sample, this clone turned up a few times. V and J are TRBV6-6 and TRBJ1-1, with TRBD1 as a possible D gene (5 bases). Per the germline V gene, CDR1 is MNHNY and CDR2 is SVGAGI (reference sequence). This CDR3 spans 13 amino acids. V was trimmed by 6 bases and J by 1 base, leaving 9 bases between them. CDR3 sequence reads: CASRGLSNTEAFF. As DNA, the CDR3 is TGTGCCAGCAGGGGACTTTCGAACACTGAAGCTTTCTTT.

This clone has more than one count but fewer than ten. The chain recombines TRBV5-1 with TRBJ1-2; D is possibly TRBD1 (5 bases). The ends were cut back, 4 bases at V and 5 bases at J, with 15 bases in the middle. Germline CDR1 is SGHRS and CDR2 is YFSETQ. The CDR3 consists of 14 residues. CDR3: CASSQENAGYGYTF. The CDR3 nucleotides read TGCGCCAGCAGCCAAGAAAACGCAGGGTATGGCTACACCTTC.

V is TRBV5-4 and J is TRBJ2-1; possibly TRBD1 for D (5 bases). Trimming took 7 bases from V and 6 from J, leaving 20 bases between them. The germline CDR1 and CDR2 sequences are SGHNT and YYREEE (reference sequence). The CDR3 runs 15 residues. The CDR3 protein is CASGPGSAQGNEQFF. CDR3 DNA: TGTGCCAGCGGTCCTGGAAGCGCCCAGGGCAATGAGCAGTTCTTC.

Only a few counts were recorded for this clone. The chain couples TRBV11-2 to TRBJ2-3; TRBD2 matches 14 bases. J gave up 3 bases and V 5 bases, and 4 bases lay outside the gene matches. The CDR3 is 16 residues long. CDR1 is SGHAT, CDR2 FQNNGV, per germline. CDR3 nucleotides: TGTGCCAGCAGCCTACGGACTAGCGGGAGGACAGATACGCAGTATTTT. It translates to CASSLRTSGRTDTQYF. Looking up the rest from reference TRBV11-2 and TRBJ2-3 gives the full variable domain: EAGVAQSPRYKIIEKRQSVAFWCNPISGHATLYWYQQILGQGPKLLIQFQNNGVVDDSQLPKDRFSAERLKGVDSTLKIQPAKLEDSAVYLCASSLRTSGRTDTQYFGPGTRLTVL.